Below, one T cell receptor (beta chain) is given with its context. The target antigen is unknown. The repertoire was sequenced with immunoSEQ multiplex PCR; TCRdb's copy has only in-frame clones and lacks some. The sample has about 140,000 clones, about 89% seen once. The data were obtained in a study of T cell responses to AZD1222 COVID-19 vaccine. Study-level results: CD4 TCRs associated with vaccination spanned spike, dominating at 160-218 and 743-854. Increases in Spike-specific TCR breadth and depth were seen after two AZD1222 doses.

V was trimmed by 6 bases and J by 7 bases, leaving 10 bases between them. The CDR3 runs 12 residues. The material sequenced was peripheral blood, taken 28 days after the second dose of the MenACWY control vaccine. This chain uses TRBV12-3 or TRBV12-4 with TRBJ1-5; no clear D gene. The receptor was derived from an adult who received the MenACWY meningococcal vaccine as a control. The CDR3 protein is CASRYRAQPQHF. The CDR3 nucleotides are TGTGCCAGCAGATACAGAGCCCAGCCCCAGCATTTT.